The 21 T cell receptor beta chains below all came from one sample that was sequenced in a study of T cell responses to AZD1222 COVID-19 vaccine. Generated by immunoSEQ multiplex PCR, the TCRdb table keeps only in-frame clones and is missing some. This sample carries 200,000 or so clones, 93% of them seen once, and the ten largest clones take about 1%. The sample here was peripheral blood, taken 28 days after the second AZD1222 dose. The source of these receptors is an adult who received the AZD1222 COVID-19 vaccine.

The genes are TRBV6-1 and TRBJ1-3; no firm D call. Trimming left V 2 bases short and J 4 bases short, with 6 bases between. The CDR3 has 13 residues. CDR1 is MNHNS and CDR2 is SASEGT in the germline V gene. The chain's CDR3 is CASSEFEGNTIYF. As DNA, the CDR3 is TGTGCCAGCAGTGAATTTGAAGGAAACACCATATATTTT.

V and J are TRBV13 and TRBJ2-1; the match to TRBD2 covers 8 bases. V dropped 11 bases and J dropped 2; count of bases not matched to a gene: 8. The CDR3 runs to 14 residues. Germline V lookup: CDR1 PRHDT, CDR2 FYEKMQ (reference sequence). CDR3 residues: CAGSSGRPYNEQFF. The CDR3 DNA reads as TGTGCCGGGTCTAGCGGGCGACCCTACAATGAGCAGTTCTTC.

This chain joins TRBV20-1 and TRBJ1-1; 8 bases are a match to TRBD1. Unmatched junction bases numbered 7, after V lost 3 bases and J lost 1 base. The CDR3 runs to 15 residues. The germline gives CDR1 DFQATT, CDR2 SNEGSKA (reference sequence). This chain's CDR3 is CSASRVTGGNTEAFF. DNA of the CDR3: TGCAGTGCTAGTCGGGTCACAGGGGGGAACACTGAAGCTTTCTTT.

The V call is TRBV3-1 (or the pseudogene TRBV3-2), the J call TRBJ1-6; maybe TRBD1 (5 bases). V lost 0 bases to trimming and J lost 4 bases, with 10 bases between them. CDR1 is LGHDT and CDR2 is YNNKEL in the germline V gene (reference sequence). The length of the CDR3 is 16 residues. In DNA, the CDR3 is TGTGCCAGCAGCCAAGATCTCCCAGGGTATAATTCACCCCTCCACTTT. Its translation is CASSQDLPGYNSPLHF.

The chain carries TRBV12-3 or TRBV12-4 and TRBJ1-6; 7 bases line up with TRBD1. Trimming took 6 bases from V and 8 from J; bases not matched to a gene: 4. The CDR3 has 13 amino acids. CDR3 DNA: TGTGCCAGCAGACAGGGGATGGATTCACCCCTCCACTTT. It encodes CASRQGMDSPLHF.

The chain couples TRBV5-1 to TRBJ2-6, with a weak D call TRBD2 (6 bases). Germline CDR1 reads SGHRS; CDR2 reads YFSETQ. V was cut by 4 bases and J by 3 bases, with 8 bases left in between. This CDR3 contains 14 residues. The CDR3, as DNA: TGCGCCAGCAGCCGGGGGAATGGGGCCAACGTCCTGACTTTC. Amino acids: CASSRGNGANVLTF.

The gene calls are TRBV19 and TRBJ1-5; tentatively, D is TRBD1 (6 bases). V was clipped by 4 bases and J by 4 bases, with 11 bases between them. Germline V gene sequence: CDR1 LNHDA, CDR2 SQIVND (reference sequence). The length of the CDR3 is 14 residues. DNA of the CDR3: TGTGCCAGTAGTACGGGACATGGAAATCAGCCCCAGCATTTT. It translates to CASSTGHGNQPQHF.

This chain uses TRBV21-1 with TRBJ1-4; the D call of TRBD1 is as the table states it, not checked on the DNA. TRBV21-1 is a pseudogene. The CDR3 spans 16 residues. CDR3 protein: CASSIKGARANEKLFF. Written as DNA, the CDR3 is TGTGCCAGCAGCATCAAGGGGGCACGGGCTAATGAAAAACTGTTTTTT.

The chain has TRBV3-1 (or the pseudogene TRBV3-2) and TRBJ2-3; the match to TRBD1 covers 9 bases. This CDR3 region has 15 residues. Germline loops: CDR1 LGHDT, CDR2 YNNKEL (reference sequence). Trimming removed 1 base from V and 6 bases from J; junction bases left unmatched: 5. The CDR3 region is CASSQVGTGTDTQYF. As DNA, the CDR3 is TGTGCCAGCAGCCAAGTGGGGACAGGGACCGATACGCAGTATTTT.

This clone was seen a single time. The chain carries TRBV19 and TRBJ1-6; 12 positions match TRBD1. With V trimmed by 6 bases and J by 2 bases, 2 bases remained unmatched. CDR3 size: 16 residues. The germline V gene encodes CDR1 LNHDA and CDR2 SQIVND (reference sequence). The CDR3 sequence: CASSGTGGPYNSPLHF. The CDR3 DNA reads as TGTGCCAGTAGCGGGACAGGGGGCCCCTATAATTCACCCCTCCACTTT.

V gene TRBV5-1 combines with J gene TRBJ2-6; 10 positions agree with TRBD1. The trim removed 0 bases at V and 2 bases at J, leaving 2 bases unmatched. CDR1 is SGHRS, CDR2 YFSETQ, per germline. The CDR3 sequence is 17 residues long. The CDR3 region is CASSLVGQGTGANVLTF. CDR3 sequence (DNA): TGCGCCAGCAGCTTGGTGGGACAGGGGACTGGGGCCAACGTCCTGACTTTC.

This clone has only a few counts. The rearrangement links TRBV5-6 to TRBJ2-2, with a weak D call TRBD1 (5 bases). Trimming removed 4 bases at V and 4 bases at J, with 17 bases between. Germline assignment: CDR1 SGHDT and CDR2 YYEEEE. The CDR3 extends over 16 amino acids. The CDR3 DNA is TGTGCCAGCAGCAGCCCCCTGGACAAGCTCACCGGGGAGCTGTTTTTT. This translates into CASSSPLDKLTGELFF.

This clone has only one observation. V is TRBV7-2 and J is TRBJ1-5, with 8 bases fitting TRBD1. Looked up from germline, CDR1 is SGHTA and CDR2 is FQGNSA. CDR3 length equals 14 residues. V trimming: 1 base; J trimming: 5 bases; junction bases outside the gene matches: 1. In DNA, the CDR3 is TGTGCCAGCAGCTTAGTACAGGGGGATCAGCCCCAGCATTTT. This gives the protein CASSLVQGDQPQHF. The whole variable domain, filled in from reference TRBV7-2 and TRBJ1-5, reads GAGVSQSPSNKVTEKGKDVELRCDPISGHTALYWYRQSLGQGLEFLIYFQGNSAPDKSGLPSDRFSAERTGGSVSTLTIQRTQQEDSAVYLCASSLVQGDQPQHFGDGTRLSIL.

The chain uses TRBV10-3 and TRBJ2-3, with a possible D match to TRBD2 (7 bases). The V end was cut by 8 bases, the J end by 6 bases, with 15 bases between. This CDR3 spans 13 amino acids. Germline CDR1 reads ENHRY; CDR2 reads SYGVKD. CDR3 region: CAILTGGSDTQYF. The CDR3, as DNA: TGTGCCATCTTAACGGGGGGCTCTGATACGCAGTATTTT.

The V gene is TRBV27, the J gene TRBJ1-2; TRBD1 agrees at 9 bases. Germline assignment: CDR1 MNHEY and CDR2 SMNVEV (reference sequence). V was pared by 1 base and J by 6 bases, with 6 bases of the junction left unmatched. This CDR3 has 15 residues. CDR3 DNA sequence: TGTGCCAGCAGTTTATGGAGGGACAGGGTCAATGGCTACACCTTC. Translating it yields CASSLWRDRVNGYTF.

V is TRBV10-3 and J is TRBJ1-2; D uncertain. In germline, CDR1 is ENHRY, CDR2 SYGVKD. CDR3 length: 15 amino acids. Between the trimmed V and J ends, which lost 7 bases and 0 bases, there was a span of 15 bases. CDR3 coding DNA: TGTGCCATCACCAAACAGCCGTCTACTAACTATGGCTACACCTTC. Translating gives CAITKQPSTNYGYTF.

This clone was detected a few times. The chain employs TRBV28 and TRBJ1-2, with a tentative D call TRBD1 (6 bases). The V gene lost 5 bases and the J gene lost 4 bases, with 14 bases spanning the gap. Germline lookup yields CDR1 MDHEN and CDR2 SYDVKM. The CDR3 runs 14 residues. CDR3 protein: CASSQTGPIYGYTF. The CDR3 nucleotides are TGTGCCAGCAGTCAGACAGGCCCTATCTATGGCTACACCTTC.

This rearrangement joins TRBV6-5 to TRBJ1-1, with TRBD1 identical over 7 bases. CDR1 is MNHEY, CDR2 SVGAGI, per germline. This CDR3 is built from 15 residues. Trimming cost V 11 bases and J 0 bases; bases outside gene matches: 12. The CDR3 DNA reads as TGTGCCGGTCACCGACAGGGAAGTATGAACACTGAAGCTTTCTTT. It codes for CAGHRQGSMNTEAFF.

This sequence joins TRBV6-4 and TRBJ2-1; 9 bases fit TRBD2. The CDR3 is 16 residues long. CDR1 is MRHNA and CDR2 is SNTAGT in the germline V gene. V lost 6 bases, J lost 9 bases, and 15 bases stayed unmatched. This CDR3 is CASSTTRGGAGGEQFF. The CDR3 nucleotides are TGTGCCAGCAGCACCACCCGCGGGGGGGCCGGGGGTGAGCAGTTCTTC.

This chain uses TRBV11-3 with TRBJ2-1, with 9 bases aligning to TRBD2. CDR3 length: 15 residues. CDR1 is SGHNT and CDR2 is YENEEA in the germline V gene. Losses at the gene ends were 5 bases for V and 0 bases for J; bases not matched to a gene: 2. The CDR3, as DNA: TGTGCCAGCAGCCTAGCGGGGACCTCCTACAATGAGCAGTTCTTC. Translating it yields CASSLAGTSYNEQFF.

Here the CDR3 DNA reads TGTGCCAGCAGCTTAAGCCCCGGGACCGCGAACACTGAAGCTTTCTTT. Translating gives CASSLSPGTANTEAFF. The chain recombines TRBV7-9 with TRBJ1-1, with D possibly TRBD1 on 5 matching bases. Trimming removed 2 bases at V and 1 base at J, with 14 bases between. The V gene's germline CDR1 is SEHNR and CDR2 FQNEAQ (reference sequence). The CDR3 is made up of 16 amino acids.